This T cell receptor (beta chain) was observed in a study of T cells in Graves' hyperthyroidism and ophthalmopathy. Researchers amplified the TCR beta CDR3 regions from RNA transcripts. The HTBI primer set served for first-round RT-PCR of the TCR CDR3. Each CDR3 protein is one row after TCRdb ran MiXCR on the multiplex PCR reads. The sample includes about 540,000 distinct CDR3 sequences, more than 45% of them seen just once. Of note for this clonotype: The antigen remains unidentified.

General observations from the study: Most clonotypes expanded in the thyroid (above 0.001) were also present in blood.

Lactation, pregnancy, other autoimmune disease or uncontrolled infection excluded patients. This CDR3 has 13 residues. The germline V gene encodes CDR1 SGHAT and CDR2 FQNNGV. V was trimmed by 5 bases and J by 6 bases, leaving 13 bases between them. The sequence derives from a woman under 30 with Graves' hyperthyroidism. The chain recombines TRBV11-2 with TRBJ1-1; weak D call: TRBD1 (5 bases). Sequenced: peripheral blood or thyroid tissue (not recorded which). The CDR3 DNA sequence: TGTGCCAGCAGCAGTTTTGGGGGGGCTGAAGCTTTCTTT. Protein: CASSSFGGAEAFF. Looking up the rest from reference TRBV11-2 and TRBJ1-1 gives the full variable domain: EAGVAQSPRYKIIEKRQSVAFWCNPISGHATLYWYQQILGQGPKLLIQFQNNGVVDDSQLPKDRFSAERLKGVDSTLKIQPAKLEDSAVYLCASSSFGGAEAFFGQGTRLTVV.